Below, 3 T cell receptor beta chains from the same sample are listed, as sequenced in a study of blood T cell repertoires in COVID-19. Assay used: immunoSEQ multiplex PCR; TCRdb lists only in-frame clones, some missing. The table shows fewer than 350,000 clones, with approximately 83% occurring only once. Source material: PBMCs or T cells enriched from blood (not recorded which). The origin of the receptors is a middle-aged woman with acute COVID-19.

As to this clone: This CDR3 is also generated by other DNA sequences in the sample. The V call is TRBV4-3, the J call TRBJ2-7; 11 positions match TRBD2. Trimming at V came to 1 base and at J to 4 bases, leaving 3 bases not matched to a gene. The CDR3 has 15 amino acids. CDR1 is LGHNA, CDR2 YSLEER, per germline. Written as DNA, the CDR3 is TGCGCCAGCAGCCAAGGGCTAGCGGGGGGATACGAGCAGTACTTC. Amino acid sequence: CASSQGLAGGYEQYF.

This rearrangement joins TRBV7-9 to TRBJ1-1, with TRBD1 matching 10 bases. The CDR3 loop spans 13 amino acids. CDR1 and CDR2 from the germline V gene are SEHNR and FQNEAQ (reference sequence). The V segment lost 8 bases and the J segment 10 bases; nucleotides outside the gene matches: 10. The CDR3 sequence is CASRDRGQEGAFF. The DNA for the CDR3 is TGTGCCAGCCGGGACAGGGGTCAAGAGGGAGCTTTCTTT.

The V gene is TRBV6-2 or TRBV6-3, the J gene TRBJ1-4; 8 positions match TRBD1. The V gene's germline CDR1 is MNHEY and CDR2 SVGEGT. The CDR3 has 17 amino acids. Trimming took 6 bases from V and 0 from J; bases not matched to a gene: 9. CDR3 nucleotide sequence: TGTGCCAGCAGACCTGGACAGGGCTATGCAACTAATGAAAAACTGTTTTTT. Encoded protein: CASRPGQGYATNEKLFF.